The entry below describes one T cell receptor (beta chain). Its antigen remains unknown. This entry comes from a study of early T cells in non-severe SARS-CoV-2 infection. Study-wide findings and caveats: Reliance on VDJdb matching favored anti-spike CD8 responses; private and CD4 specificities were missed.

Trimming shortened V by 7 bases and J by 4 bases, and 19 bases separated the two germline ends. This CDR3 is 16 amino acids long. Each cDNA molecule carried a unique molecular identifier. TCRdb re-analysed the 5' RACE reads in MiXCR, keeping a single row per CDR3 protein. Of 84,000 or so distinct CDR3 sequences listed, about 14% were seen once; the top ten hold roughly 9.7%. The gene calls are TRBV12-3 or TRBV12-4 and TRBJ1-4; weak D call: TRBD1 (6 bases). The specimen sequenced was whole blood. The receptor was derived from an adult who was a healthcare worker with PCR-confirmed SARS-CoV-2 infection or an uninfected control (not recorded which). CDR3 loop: CASNFARQVLNEKLFF. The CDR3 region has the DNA TGTGCCAGCAACTTCGCCCGACAGGTCCTTAATGAAAAACTGTTTTTT.